This T cell receptor beta chain appears in the sequencing data of a study of cytomegalovirus exposure and HLA in healthy donors. Study observations and caveats: The classifier reportedly diagnosed cytomegalovirus status with high sensitivity and specificity.

The donors gave bone marrow, and they were healthy. Turning to this clone: Its antigen is undetermined.

A multiplex PCR was run with 60 Vbeta primers and 13 Jbeta primers. Original analysis: Later work found about 80 million unique TCR beta chains, with 9.5 million to 12 million shared. Sequenced by immunoSEQ multiplex PCR; TCRdb stores in-frame clones only, minus some. V and J calls and clone size come straight from that table; D and trimming were deduced from the DNA. In the table there are about 130,000 clones, around three quarters of which are singletons. V trimming: 2 bases; J trimming: 5 bases; junction bases outside the gene matches: 4. Germline CDR1 is MNHEY and CDR2 is SVGAGI. The CDR3 has 14 residues.

The chain recombines TRBV6-5 with TRBJ1-1, with 8 nucleotides matching TRBD1. The sample comprised PBMCs. The TCR comes from a woman aged 45 to 65 in good health and CMV-seronegative. The CDR3 sequence: CASSYTGGRTEAFF. DNA of the CDR3: TGTGCCAGCAGTTACACAGGGGGGAGGACTGAAGCTTTCTTT.